Listed here is a single TCR beta chain. Together with a sample-barcoded 5' primer, a J-beta primer mix was included in a second PCR lasting 7 to 11 cycles. TCRdb itself ran the 5' RACE reads through MiXCR, one entry per CDR3 protein. The data contain 800,000 to 950,000 distinct CDR3 sequences, under 35% of them singletons. This entry belongs to a study of blood T cells in healthy people across ages. The V end lost 4 bases, the J end lost 7 bases, and 14 bases lay between the germline ends. Germline CDR1 is KGHSH and CDR2 is LQKENI. The length of the CDR3 is 15 residues. Separately, the same data were catalogued under a study of T cells of mothers and their children. That report notes: In this cohort, donors were three healthy Caucasian mothers plus their six children. The study found slightly higher but non-significant overlap in related versus unrelated mother-child pairs.

The sample was blood. The sequence was obtained from a woman in her forties in good health. This sequence joins TRBV18 and TRBJ1-6, with D unresolved. The CDR3 spells CASSQNSGDNSPLHF. The CDR3 bases are TGTGCCAGCTCACAAAACAGTGGAGACAATTCACCCCTCCACTTT.